Shown below are 17 T cell receptor beta chains from a single sample sequenced in a study of shared clonotypes between healthy human individuals (dated by TCRdb to 2020 to 2021). Preparation of the library involved the immunoSEQ multiplex PCR assay. TCRdb took over this immuneACCESS table, retaining in-frame rearrangements with V and J assigned. Such tables are incomplete; in checked studies, under half of the missing clones stem from an unresolved V gene, and the remainder is unexplained. The sample has roughly 1,500,000 clones on record, 95% to 99% of them singletons. Together, the top ten hold approximately 0.44% of the sample. The sequenced sample consisted of naive CD4+ T cells sorted from blood. In the paper's terms, the cell subset or site label means: CD45RA+ positively selected. All receptors derive from a man between 25 and 39 years old in good health.

This clone was picked up one time. V is TRBV15 and J is TRBJ1-5, with no clear D. CDR1 LNHNV and CDR2 YYDKDF come from the germline V gene (reference sequence). The length of the CDR3 is 17 residues. Between the trimmed V and J ends, which lost 1 base and 0 bases, there was a span of 13 bases. This chain's CDR3 is CATSRGTHRYSNQPQHF. The CDR3 region has the DNA TGTGCCACCAGCAGAGGGACGCACCGATATAGCAATCAGCCCCAGCATTTT.

The genes are TRBV5-1 and TRBJ1-2, with D possibly matching TRBD1 (6 bases). V lost 4 bases and J lost 2, with 15 bases in between. CDR3 length: 15 amino acids. Germline assignment: CDR1 SGHRS and CDR2 YFSETQ. The CDR3 loop is CASSMLQGLNYGYTF. DNA of the CDR3: TGCGCCAGCAGCATGTTACAGGGTTTGAACTATGGCTACACCTTC.

The chain joins TRBV28 to TRBJ2-3; D is uncertain. The CDR3 is 14 residues long. CDR1 is MDHEN, CDR2 SYDVKM, per germline. V was trimmed by 3 bases and J by 3 bases, leaving 10 bases between them. CDR3 protein: CASSFASSTDTQYF. For the CDR3, the DNA is TGTGCCAGCAGTTTTGCCTCCTCTACAGATACGCAGTATTTT.

The chain recombines TRBV30 with TRBJ1-1; a weak D match, TRBD1 (5 bases). Germline CDR1 reads GTSNPN; CDR2 reads SVGIG (reference sequence). The CDR3 contains 14 residues. V lost 2 bases to trimming and J lost 8 bases, with 18 bases between them. CDR3 residues: CAWSRDLGVSEAFF. CDR3 in DNA: TGTGCCTGGAGTCGGGACCTGGGCGTTTCGGAAGCTTTCTTT. The full variable domain, its missing parts supplied by reference TRBV30 and TRBJ1-1, is SQTIHQWPATLVQPVGSPLSLECTVEGTSNPNLYWYRQAAGRGLQLLFYSVGIGQISSEVPQNLSASRPQDRQFILSSKKLLLSDSGFYLCAWSRDLGVSEAFFGQGTRLTVV.

The table lists this clone with a count of one. The V and J genes are TRBV11-2 and TRBJ2-5, with D possibly TRBD2 on 6 matching bases. Germline lookup yields CDR1 SGHAT and CDR2 FQNNGV. The CDR3 length is 15 residues. The V and J ends lost 1 base and 5 bases respectively, with 14 bases between them. The CDR3 bases are TGTGCCAGCAGCTTAGGTCTGGGGGAGGAGGAGACCCAGTACTTC. It encodes CASSLGLGEEETQYF. The full variable domain, rest sourced from reference TRBV11-2 and TRBJ2-5, is EAGVAQSPRYKIIEKRQSVAFWCNPISGHATLYWYQQILGQGPKLLIQFQNNGVVDDSQLPKDRFSAERLKGVDSTLKIQPAKLEDSAVYLCASSLGLGEEETQYFGPGTRLLVL.

This chain links TRBV6-6 with TRBJ2-7, with unresolved D. Germline values: CDR1 MNHNY, CDR2 SVGAGI (reference sequence). The CDR3 consists of 14 residues. Between the trimmed V and J ends, which lost 2 bases and 5 bases, there was a span of 13 bases. Written as DNA, the CDR3 is TGTGCCAGCAGTTACATCGCAGAGTTGGACGAGCAGTACTTC. The encoded protein is CASSYIAELDEQYF.

V gene TRBV5-1 combines with J gene TRBJ2-5; D uncertain. The germline V and J ends were trimmed by 0 bases and 5 bases, with 8 bases remaining between them. The CDR3 contains 13 residues. Germline V gene data show CDR1 as SGHRS and CDR2 as YFSETQ. This chain's CDR3 is CASSLGISETQYF. DNA of the CDR3: TGCGCCAGCAGCTTGGGTATTTCGGAGACCCAGTACTTC.

The chain is built from TRBV2 and TRBJ2-5, with no clear D. CDR3 length: 11 residues. Germline V gene sequence: CDR1 SNHLY, CDR2 FYNNEI. Deletions cut 4 bases from V and 4 bases from J, with 4 bases between. The CDR3 region is CASSVIETQYF. The CDR3, as DNA: TGTGCCAGCAGTGTTATAGAGACCCAGTACTTC.

This chain links TRBV11-2 with TRBJ2-7; 10 bases match TRBD2. Per the germline V gene, CDR1 is SGHAT and CDR2 is FQNNGV. After removal of 4 bases from V and 2 bases from J, the junction contained 8 bases not matched to a gene. The CDR3 runs 16 residues. This CDR3 reads CASSSGPGLAAYEQYF. The CDR3 nucleotides read TGTGCCAGCAGCTCTGGGCCCGGACTAGCGGCCTACGAGCAGTACTTC. Full variable domain (remainder filled in from reference TRBV11-2 and TRBJ2-7): EAGVAQSPRYKIIEKRQSVAFWCNPISGHATLYWYQQILGQGPKLLIQFQNNGVVDDSQLPKDRFSAERLKGVDSTLKIQPAKLEDSAVYLCASSSGPGLAAYEQYFGPGTRLTVT.

CDR3 sequence reads: CASSLGHQTTVLTF. In DNA form, the CDR3 reads TGTGCCAGCTCCCTAGGACACCAAACAACCGTCCTGACTTTC. The rearrangement joins TRBV6-5 to TRBJ2-6; D is possibly TRBD1 (5 bases). This CDR3 is built from 14 residues. The V gene lost 8 bases and the J gene lost 12 bases, with 20 bases spanning the gap. Looked up from germline, CDR1 is MNHEY and CDR2 is SVGAGI.

This clone was picked up one time. The chain recombines TRBV5-8 with TRBJ2-1; possibly TRBD1 for D (6 bases). From germline, CDR1 is SGHTS and CDR2 YDEGEE. V was cut by 4 bases and J by 4 bases, with 15 bases left in between. The CDR3 sequence is 15 residues long. CDR3 amino acids: CASSLRGSYYNEQFF. CDR3 DNA sequence: TGTGCCAGCAGCCTCAGGGGTTCGTATTACAATGAGCAGTTCTTC.

V is TRBV19 and J is TRBJ1-2; TRBD1 matches at 7 bases. The CDR3 is 16 residues long. CDR1 and CDR2 from the germline V gene are LNHDA and SQIVND (reference sequence). Trimming cost V 5 bases and J 6 bases; bases outside gene matches: 15. The CDR3 reads CASSLPRQGNSDGYTF. The CDR3 nucleotides read TGTGCCAGTAGTCTCCCCCGACAGGGAAATAGTGATGGCTACACCTTC.

This chain joins TRBV11-3 and TRBJ2-3; possible D gene TRBD2, 5 bases. Trimming pared 5 bases from V and 4 bases from J, leaving 28 bases between. This CDR3 region has 19 residues. Germline CDR1 and CDR2: SGHNT and YENEEA. CDR3 loop: CASSKTKRGNREVADTQYF. DNA for the CDR3: TGTGCCAGCAGCAAAACTAAACGAGGGAATAGGGAAGTGGCAGATACGCAGTATTTT.

About this clone itself: Other nucleotide sequences from this sample produce the same CDR3. This chain connects TRBV5-4 to TRBJ1-5, with 8 bases identical to TRBD1. CDR1 is SGHNT and CDR2 is YYREEE in the germline V gene (reference sequence). The ends lost 3 bases at V and 3 bases at J; junction bases unmatched: 5. This CDR3 region has 15 residues. The CDR3 here is CASSSGQGLNQPQHF. The CDR3 bases are TGTGCCAGCAGCTCCGGACAGGGCCTCAATCAGCCCCAGCATTTT. The whole variable domain, remainder taken from reference TRBV5-4 and TRBJ1-5, is ETGVTQSPTHLIKTRGQQVTLRCSSQSGHNTVSWYQQALGQGPQFIFQYYREEENGRGNFPPRFSGLQFPNYSSELNVNALELDDSALYLCASSSGQGLNQPQHFGDGTRLSIL.

The chain recombines TRBV18 with TRBJ1-1, with TRBD1 matching 8 bases. This CDR3 has 12 residues. CDR1 and CDR2 (germline): KGHSH, LQKENI. Trimming removed 4 bases from V and 11 bases from J; junction bases left unmatched: 6. CDR3 coding DNA: TGTGCCAGCTCACAGGGGGACAGGCTGGCTTTCTTT. Translating gives CASSQGDRLAFF.

V and J are TRBV25-1 and TRBJ1-1; D unresolved. V was shortened by 3 bases and J by 7 bases, with 12 bases between the two germline ends. Germline V gene sequence: CDR1 MGHDK, CDR2 SYGVNS. This CDR3 comprises 13 residues. The CDR3 region has the DNA TGTGCCAGCAGTGACCGGACCCTCGGTGAAGCTTTCTTT. Translation: CASSDRTLGEAFF. The variable domain in full, completed from reference TRBV25-1 and TRBJ1-1, reads EADIYQTPRYLVIGTGKKITLECSQTMGHDKMYWYQQDPGMELHLIHYSYGVNSTEKGDLSSESTVSRIRTEHFPLTLESARPSHTSQYLCASSDRTLGEAFFGQGTRLTVV.

This CDR3 reads CASTAGLGGPYEQYF. The CDR3 DNA reads as TGTGCCAGCACCGCAGGGTTGGGAGGGCCGTACGAGCAGTACTTC. This chain joins TRBV9 and TRBJ2-7, with TRBD2 identical over 7 bases. The CDR3 spans 15 residues. Losses at the gene ends were 6 bases for V and 4 bases for J; bases not matched to a gene: 13. Per the germline V gene, CDR1 is SGDLS and CDR2 is YYNGEE. Complete variable domain (other parts from reference TRBV9 and TRBJ2-7): DSGVTQTPKHLITATGQRVTLRCSPRSGDLSVYWYQQSLDQGLQFLIQYYNGEERAKGNILERFSAQQFPDLHSELNLSSLELGDSALYFCASTAGLGGPYEQYFGPGTRLTVT.